Sequencing of this T cell receptor (beta chain) was carried out in a study of shared clonotypes between healthy human individuals. Study results and limitations: Clonotypes shared by all four sorted-subset donors had higher generation probabilities than non-shared clonotypes. What naive subsets generally showed was a larger estimated richness than memory subsets showed.

In the source study's methods: In the immunoSEQ data, sequences were junction-only and lacked quality scores, so filtering differed. Clones were sequenced by immunoSEQ multiplex PCR, and TCRdb holds only the in-frame ones, with some missing. That table is the source of V, J and clone size, and D and trimming were worked out from the DNA. The sample consists of 2,100,000 or so clones, nearly 97% of them appearing once. With 4 bases removed from V and 1 base from J, the gap between germline ends came to 8 bases. Germline values: CDR1 SGHNT, CDR2 YYREEE (reference sequence). The CDR3 sequence is 13 residues long. Into CD45RA+ naive and CD45RA-negative memory subsets, the CD4+ cells were split. On this clone itself: The antigen is not known.

This receptor was obtained from a man aged 18 to 29 in good health. The rearrangement joins TRBV5-4 to TRBJ1-1, with D uncertain. The sequencing input was naive CD4+ T cells sorted from blood. The subset: CD45RA+ positively selected. Here the CDR3 reads CASSPGENTEAFF. The CDR3 DNA reads TGTGCCAGCAGCCCAGGCGAGAACACTGAAGCTTTCTTT.